This T cell receptor (beta chain) came from a study of shared clonotypes between healthy human individuals (TCRdb year 2020). Context from the whole study: The cohort comprised two women and a few men aged 18 to 49 years. To estimate repertoire size and how much clonotype sharing occurs between individuals, the study deeply sequenced the blood TCR repertoires of several healthy adults. Each donor's leukapheresis produced roughly between roughly 0.94 and 9.5 billion PBMCs. For each donor, three plates each were used for CD4 naive and CD4 memory, two plates were used for CD8 naive, and one plate was used for CD8 memory. Libraries were prepared and TCR repertoires were sequenced by different laboratories using diverse techniques, in order to increase sequencing depth and limit assay-specific biases.

The donors were healthy, HIV-negative adults with no recently reported acute infections or vaccinations. Only Caucasian adults living in Nashville, Tennessee, USA were represented among the donors. CD4+ T cells were enriched through magnetic negative selection, after which naive cells were positively selected on CD45RA and the remaining negative fraction served as the memory subset. Blood was obtained by leukapheresis, after which PBMCs were separated by Ficoll-Histopaque density gradient centrifugation and cryopreserved in liquid nitrogen vapor phase. Purity and quantity of every magnetically sorted T cell population were checked by analytical flow cytometry. Genomic DNA was isolated from every sorted fraction and measured by UV absorbance on a Nanodrop 2000c. Using the deep immunoSEQ assay, multiplex PCR amplified TCR CDR3 regions from genomic DNA. Extracted genomic DNA from each cell subset was distributed evenly across all wells of several immunoSEQ 96-well plates, and each plate was treated as a replicate. Each replicate PCR for sorted subsets received about 210 ng genomic DNA, equal to 30,000 or so T cell genomes. Purified libraries were quantified with a Qubit 3.0 fluorometer, sized on a Bioanalyzer 2100, and re-quantified with the KAPA Library Quantification kit. Each immunoSEQ 96-well plate was sequenced on its own single-read 150-cycle Illumina NextSeq 550 flow cell. The original pipeline was this. Because the immunoSEQ output held only junctional sequences and lacked quality scores, the filtering could not match the filtering applied to full-length reads. Sequences were annotated with PyIR, a Python wrapper for IgBLAST v1.9, and V/J genes and CDR3 were assigned using IMGT germline references. Reads were removed for weak V/J assignments (E-value above 1e-6), missing CDR3, stop codons, out-of-frame junctions, or ambiguous translated residues. A V3J clonotype was defined by an identical inferred V gene, J gene, and CDR3 amino acid sequence. The percentage overlap between two repertoires was calculated by dividing the number of shared unique clonotypes by the size of the smaller repertoire. RTK rarefaction, the Chao1 estimator, and Recon v2.1 estimates of unobserved clonotypes were used to assess repertoire richness. For all TCRbeta clonotypes obtained by the gDNA method from a few donors, generation probabilities were computed with OLGA. TCRdb took this table from immuneACCESS and kept in-frame rearrangements with V and J called. Such tables lack part of the clones; where checked against another copy, unresolved V genes explain under half of the gap, and the rest is unexplained. V, J and clone size reflect that table, while D and trimming were determined from the DNA. The sample table shows 950,000 to 1,100,000 clones, and 75% are seen once. Approximately 1.5% of the sample comes from the top ten.

As regards this clone: The antigen this receptor binds is unknown. The input lacks base qualities; no much larger clone sits a single base away.

The junction carries 16 bases between V and J, which are trimmed by 2 bases and 3 bases respectively. Via the germline V gene (reference sequence), CDR1 is SEHNR and CDR2 FQNEAQ. Measured from the cysteine to the phenylalanine, the CDR3 is 17 residues long. Left in the record is the CDR3 DNA by itself, 51 bases read in frame from the first base. Beyond this particular receptor, the publication reports: Based on pairwise subsampling, the degree of clonotype sharing among donors was expected to be affected by sequencing depth. Higher generation probabilities were observed for clonotypes shared by all four sorted-subset donors than for non-shared clonotypes. Incomplete sequencing was indicated by rarefaction of sorted-subset datasets, despite the large sequencing depth. Sampling was restricted to blood, and TCR repertoires in tissues likely differ from the TCR repertoires found in blood. Around 5% of naive CD4, around 4% of naive CD8, approximately 2.2% of memory CD4, and roughly 0.4% of memory CD8 clonotypes were shared across a few donors. Naive subsets generally had larger estimated clonotype richness than memory subsets did. Because the study included a small number of donors, the genetic and exposure-history diversity represented was limited.

The sequenced material came from memory CD4+ T cells sorted from blood. Reading the label with the study, this specimen's cell subset or site is: CD45RA-negative fraction. The sequence came from a man between 18 and 35 years old in good health. The chain is assembled from TRBV7-9 and TRBJ1-4, with TRBD1 perhaps the D gene, on 5 matching bases. Here the CDR3 is given as CASSLKVQGRSNEKLFF. The DNA is as follows: TGTGCCAGCAGCTTAAAGGTTCAGGGCAGATCTAATGAAAAACTGTTTTTT.